The clone carrying this T cell receptor (beta chain) has at least ten counts. This CDR3 is built from 14 residues. Germline assignment: CDR1 MDHEN and CDR2 SYDVKM. V was pared by 6 bases and J by 8 bases, with 11 bases of the junction left unmatched. In the authors' workflow: For nucleated cells, counts were estimated from reference gene primer amplification. The data were produced by immunoSEQ multiplex PCR, yet TCRdb's version contains in-frame clones alone and is incomplete. V and J calls and clone size are copied from that table; D and trimming were computed from the DNA. The table includes around 200,000 clones, 70% to 90% detected once. This record belongs to a study of blood T cell repertoires in COVID-19. Study-wide context: Specimens from acute and convalescent COVID-19 originated in the United States, Italy and Spain.

Sequencing used peripheral blood. V gene TRBV28 combines with J gene TRBJ1-2; 8 positions match TRBD1. This receptor was taken from a man aged 35 to 55 with active or convalescent COVID-19. The CDR3 DNA reads TGTGCCAGCAGGCCCTCAGGGGGCGGGGGCGGCTACACCTTC. Translating it yields CASRPSGGGGGYTF.